Given below is one TCR beta chain in context. This clonotype was observed a few times. The antigen this receptor binds is unknown. Base qualities are not provided; no much larger clone lies one nucleotide away. CDR1 and CDR2, looked up from the germline V gene, are MGHRA and YSYEKL. Including cysteine and phenylalanine, the CDR3 has 13 amino acids. The read is trimmed to its CDR3 DNA, 39 bases read in frame from base 1. V and J lose 6 bases and 5 bases, and a span of 14 bases separates them. These data originate in a study of human T cells and chemical hapten exposure (dated by TCRdb to about 2021). With respect to the entire study: For sensitization, 2% DPC in acetone was applied to a 2 cm by 2 cm area of upper inner arm skin. This study followed changes in the peripheral blood TCR repertoire in vivo during primary and secondary sensitization of alopecia patients to the hapten diphenylcyclopropenone (DPC). Alopecia areata with under or over 50% scalp involvement, alopecia totalis and alopecia universalis were represented in the patient cohort, which was mostly female. Patients additionally received weekly therapeutic DPC doses to the scalp throughout the approximately 25-week study period. Patch tests used Finn chambers with 0.01% DPC on the upper back, scored after 6 days by International Contact Dermatitis Research Group standards. Libraries were combined into a pool for sequencing, and differences in TCR yield between samples came mainly from small differences in library volumes within the pool. Some 29 alopecia patients provided blood for TCR sequencing at one to four time points (pre-sensitization, 2, 6 and 24 weeks). Patient blood was sampled pre-sensitization (week 0) and at 2, 6 and about 24 weeks after DPC sensitization. Overall study results and their limits: Patch test score correlated positively with the number of PT1 expanded TCRs, reaching significance at thresholds 8, 16 and 32 but not at 4. Repeated subsampling changed both the strength of the expansion versus patch-test correlation and the threshold at which the correlation became significant. Compared with pre-sensitization or healthy control sets, expanded TCRs formed significantly more large CDR3 similarity clusters, which is consistent with antigen-driven responses. DPC sensitization did not change how many TCRs were above 1 in 1000 frequency, and no evidence was found of alterations in global repertoire structure. Alopecia, a presumed autoimmune disease, was present in all patients, so the immune response of the patients might differ from that of healthy individuals.

The sample's time point label, decoded: patch test 3, about 24 weeks after DPC sensitization. The treatment or condition label of this sample denotes: therapeutic diphenylcyclopropenone sensitization with weekly scalp DPC. Blood at each patch-test visit was drawn before the patch test was applied. Patients were considered eligible if aged 18 to 70, diagnosed with alopecia and deemed suitable for DPC therapy, and patients were excluded if pregnant. Total RNA was extracted from unfractionated whole blood that had been collected in Tempus Blood RNA tubes. Library construction relied on RACE. Sequencer: NextSeq 500. During library preparation, unique molecular identifiers were attached to individual cDNA molecules so that TCRs could be counted in a quantitative, reproducible way. From each blood RNA sample, both TCR alpha and TCR beta chains were sequenced. The study's own analysis went as follows. The median number of TCRs per sample was approximately 93,000, ranging from about 20,000 to 690,600. The Decombinator software suite was used to annotate V, J and CDR3 in the TCR reads. Every sample was subsampled to the same number of TCRs (28,000) for the PS versus PT1 abundance plots. TCRs were defined as expanded if absent before sensitization and observed at least eight times at the 2-week time point. TCRdb passed the public sequencing reads through fastp at Q25 and MiXCR, retaining productive beta sequences. Every distinct CDR3 protein forms one entry, paired with its most common genes and DNA. These V and J calls derive from TCRdb rather than the authors' analysis. The sample profile shows roughly 50,000 distinct CDR3 sequences; roughly 9.5% of them were found once. The ten most abundant clones make up approximately 16% of the sample.

The source is a middle-aged woman with alopecia areata. Some clones in this sample may be carry-over from other donors' samples. Here the sequenced sample was whole blood, taken in connection with sensitization to the hapten diphenylcyclopropenone (DPC). Recombination linked TRBV4-1 to TRBJ2-7; the D gene cannot be named for sure. The CDR3 has the sequence CASSLERVDEQYF. The DNA is TGCGCCAGCAGTCTCGAAAGGGTAGACGAGCAGTACTTC.